The next 18 T cell receptor beta chains were all read from a single sample in a study of beta chain features in type 1 diabetes. Study outcomes and limitations: Within each of all four CD4+ subsets, Type 1 diabetes patients had TCRB CDR3s that were moderately but significantly shorter.

These receptors' targets are unknown. The whole isolated RNA underwent reverse transcription, so sequencing captured expressed TCRB transcripts. Measured with immunoSEQ multiplex PCR; TCRdb has only the in-frame clones, and not every one. The repertoire holds hundreds of thousands of clones, with over 12% as singletons. Sequenced sample: naive CD4+ T cells from blood. These receptors originate from a young man with type 1 diabetes.

This clone turned up a few times. V is TRBV28 and J is TRBJ1-1; no clear D gene. Germline V gene data show CDR1 as MDHEN and CDR2 as SYDVKM. CDR3 size: 14 residues. V lost 3 bases and J lost 5, with 13 bases in between. The CDR3 is CASSFRRVETEAFF. The CDR3 coding sequence is TGTGCCAGCAGTTTTAGGAGGGTTGAAACTGAAGCTTTCTTT.

CDR3 in amino acids: CASSGRGLAYEQFF. CDR3 DNA sequence: TGTGCCAGCAGCGGGAGGGGACTAGCCTATGAGCAGTTCTTC. The chain is built from TRBV7-2 and TRBJ2-1, with 9 positions matching TRBD2. With 5 bases clipped from V and 8 bases from J, the junction kept 7 bases outside the gene matches. CDR1 and CDR2 from the germline V gene are SGHTA and FQGNSA. The CDR3 runs 14 residues.

The chain couples TRBV30 to TRBJ2-1; 8 bases are shared with TRBD1. V lost 4 bases, J lost 8 bases, and 7 bases stayed unmatched. Germline assignment: CDR1 GTSNPN and CDR2 SVGIG (reference sequence). The CDR3 extends over 13 amino acids. DNA of the CDR3: TGTGCCTGGACCAAAGGACAGGGCTATGAGCAGTTCTTC. Translation gives CAWTKGQGYEQFF. The complete variable domain, with remaining parts taken from reference TRBV30 and TRBJ2-1, reads SQTIHQWPATLVQPVGSPLSLECTVEGTSNPNLYWYRQAAGRGLQLLFYSVGIGQISSEVPQNLSASRPQDRQFILSSKKLLLSDSGFYLCAWTKGQGYEQFFGPGTRLTVL.

The chain is built from TRBV29-1 and TRBJ1-1, with D unresolved. CDR3 length: 13 residues. V lost 8 bases, J lost 4 bases, and 17 bases lay in between. Germline V CDR1 and CDR2: SQVTM, ANQGSEA. Written as DNA, the CDR3 is TGCAGCCATACCCCGCTTCCGGGCACTGAAGCTTTCTTT. This sequence encodes CSHTPLPGTEAFF. Drawing the rest from reference TRBV29-1 and TRBJ1-1, the complete variable domain is SAVISQKPSRDICQRGTSLTIQCQVDSQVTMMFWYRQQPGQSLTLIATANQGSEATYESGFVIDKFPISRPNLTFSTLTVSNMSPEDSSIYLCSHTPLPGTEAFFGQGTRLTVV.

The chain joins TRBV7-6 to TRBJ2-3; D is unclear. CDR3 size: 12 residues. Germline-derived CDR1 and CDR2 are SGHVS and FNYEAQ. V was cut by 5 bases and J by 4 bases, with 7 bases left in between. CDR3 bases: TGTGCCAGCAGCAATGGGCCAGATACGCAGTATTTT. This sequence encodes CASSNGPDTQYF.

The chain joins TRBV6-5 to TRBJ2-3, with D possibly being TRBD2 (6 bases). CDR1 and CDR2 from the germline V gene are MNHEY and SVGAGI. This CDR3 contains 13 residues. Trimming pared 8 bases from V and 0 bases from J, leaving 9 bases between. The CDR3 sequence is CASALASTDTQYF. CDR3 in DNA: TGTGCCAGCGCCCTAGCGAGCACAGATACGCAGTATTTT.

The chain carries TRBV7-2 and TRBJ1-2; D gene ambiguous. The CDR3 has 16 residues. V was trimmed by 1 base and J by 2 bases, leaving 14 bases between them. Per the germline V gene, CDR1 is SGHTA and CDR2 is FQGNSA. The DNA for the CDR3 is TGTGCCAGCAGCTTAGTCGCGGGGAGGGCAAACTATGGCTACACCTTC. It yields the protein CASSLVAGRANYGYTF.

This chain links TRBV25-1 with TRBJ2-1; D is unresolved. Germline CDR1 reads MGHDK; CDR2 reads SYGVNS. The V end lost 7 bases, the J end lost 8 bases, and 15 bases lay between the germline ends. The CDR3 length is 13 residues. The CDR3, as DNA: TGTGCCAGCAATAGAGGTAGTGTTGATGAGCAGTTCTTC. This translates into CASNRGSVDEQFF. Complete variable domain (other parts from reference TRBV25-1 and TRBJ2-1): EADIYQTPRYLVIGTGKKITLECSQTMGHDKMYWYQQDPGMELHLIHYSYGVNSTEKGDLSSESTVSRIRTEHFPLTLESARPSHTSQYLCASNRGSVDEQFFGPGTRLTVL.

This chain connects TRBV7-6 to TRBJ1-4; no definite D call. Trimming removed 8 bases at V and 8 bases at J, with 18 bases between. The CDR3 totals 14 residues. Germline values: CDR1 SGHVS, CDR2 FNYEAQ. CDR3 bases: TGTGCCAGCCCCGGCGGGCCCGCGGGAGAAAAACTGTTTTTT. Amino acids: CASPGGPAGEKLFF.

This clone was seen more than once but under ten times. The chain's CDR3 is CATYHGRSGANVLTF. DNA of the CDR3: TGTGCCACCTATCACGGACGATCTGGGGCCAACGTCCTGACTTTC. The chain has TRBV6-1 and TRBJ2-6; no definite D call. Germline values: CDR1 MNHNS, CDR2 SASEGT. The length of the CDR3 is 15 residues. The ends were cut back, 10 bases at V and 1 base at J, with 14 bases in the middle.

This clone was seen a handful of times. The chain couples TRBV7-2 to TRBJ2-7, with 7 bases lining up with TRBD2. The V gene's germline CDR1 is SGHTA and CDR2 FQGNSA. The trim removed 4 bases at V and 1 base at J, leaving 7 bases unmatched. This CDR3 has 15 amino acids. In nucleotides, the CDR3 is TGTGCCAGCAGCTCCGGGACTACCGAGTCCTACGAGCAGTACTTC. Its protein is CASSSGTTESYEQYF.

V gene TRBV29-1 combines with J gene TRBJ1-3; D may be TRBD1 (5 bases). In germline, CDR1 is SQVTM, CDR2 ANQGSEA. V lost 6 bases to trimming and J lost 2 bases, with 11 bases between them. The CDR3 contains 13 residues. The CDR3 here is CSVTVDPGNTIYF. The CDR3 DNA follows: TGCAGCGTGACAGTAGACCCTGGAAACACCATATATTTT.

This clone turned up a few times. This sequence joins TRBV29-1 and TRBJ1-1; D is uncertain. The CDR3 has 13 residues. V lost 6 bases, J lost 1 base, and 12 bases lay in between. Germline assignment: CDR1 SQVTM and CDR2 ANQGSEA. CDR3 DNA sequence: TGCAGCGTAATGTACGGCGCGAACACTGAAGCTTTCTTT. Amino acid sequence: CSVMYGANTEAFF.

This rearrangement joins TRBV4-1 to TRBJ1-2; D is unresolved. With 4 bases removed from V and 2 bases from J, the gap between germline ends came to 14 bases. The CDR3 is 15 amino acids. Germline values: CDR1 MGHRA, CDR2 YSYEKL. The CDR3 loop reads CASSPGLGLNYGYTF. The CDR3 nucleotides are TGCGCCAGCAGCCCTGGCCTCGGGCTGAACTATGGCTACACCTTC.

This clone was observed a handful of times. The chain links TRBV29-1 to TRBJ1-4; D not resolved. Germline-derived CDR1 and CDR2 are SQVTM and ANQGSEA. V dropped 5 bases and J dropped 7 bases, with 17 bases sitting between them. The CDR3 spans 14 residues. CDR3 loop: CSVFSHAGGEKLFF. The CDR3 DNA follows: TGCAGCGTTTTTTCACACGCGGGAGGTGAAAAACTGTTTTTT.

This chain links TRBV5-1 with TRBJ2-1; D may be TRBD2 (6 bases). This CDR3 is built from 14 residues. V was clipped by 3 bases and J by 6 bases, with 13 bases between them. Germline CDR1 reads SGHRS; CDR2 reads YFSETQ. CDR3 amino acids: CASSSPEGSNEQFF. The CDR3 DNA reads as TGCGCCAGCAGCTCCCCGGAGGGGAGCAATGAGCAGTTCTTC.

The V gene is TRBV9, the J gene TRBJ1-6; D remains ambiguous. There are 18 residues in the CDR3. V was cut by 0 bases and J by 4 bases, with 17 bases left in between. In germline, CDR1 is SGDLS, CDR2 YYNGEE. CDR3 residues: CASSVGPQITRYNSPLHF. The CDR3 DNA reads TGTGCCAGCAGCGTAGGACCGCAGATAACCAGATATAATTCACCCCTCCACTTT. The full variable domain, rest sourced from reference TRBV9 and TRBJ1-6, is DSGVTQTPKHLITATGQRVTLRCSPRSGDLSVYWYQQSLDQGLQFLIQYYNGEERAKGNILERFSAQQFPDLHSELNLSSLELGDSALYFCASSVGPQITRYNSPLHFGNGTRLTVT.

This clone turned up a few times. The chain is built from TRBV5-6 and TRBJ2-1; 11 bases map to TRBD2. Germline V gene sequence: CDR1 SGHDT, CDR2 YYEEEE. This CDR3 comprises 15 residues. Trimming cost V 4 bases and J 2 bases; bases outside gene matches: 2. DNA for the CDR3: TGTGCCAGCAGCCAGGGACTAGCGGCCTACAATGAGCAGTTCTTC. This codes for CASSQGLAAYNEQFF.